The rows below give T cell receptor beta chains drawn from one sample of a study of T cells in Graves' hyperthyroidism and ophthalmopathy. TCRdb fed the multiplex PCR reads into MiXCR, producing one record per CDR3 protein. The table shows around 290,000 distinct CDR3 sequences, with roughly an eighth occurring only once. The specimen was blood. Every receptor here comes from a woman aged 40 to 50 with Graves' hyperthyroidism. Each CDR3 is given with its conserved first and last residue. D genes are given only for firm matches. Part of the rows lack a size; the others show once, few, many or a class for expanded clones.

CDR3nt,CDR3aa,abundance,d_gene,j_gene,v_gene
TGCAGCGTTGTAGGAAGGGGCCAGCGGAACACCATATATTTT,CSVVGRGQRNTIYF,many,NA,TRBJ1-3,TRBV29-1
TGCAGTGCTAGAGCCCTGGGAAGTGATACGCAGTATTTT,CSARALGSDTQYF,NA,NA,TRBJ2-3,TRBV20-1
TGCGCCAGCAGCCCACCTACCACAGGGGAGCTGTTTTTT,CASSPPTTGELFF,once,NA,TRBJ2-2,TRBV5-1
TGTGCCAGCAGGACTAGCGGGGGCTACACCTTC,CASRTSGGYTF,NA,NA,TRBJ1-2,TRBV2
TGTGCCAGCAATGTCCGTTCTAATGGCTCACCCCTCCACTTT,CASNVRSNGSPLHF,few,NA,TRBJ1-6,TRBV28
TGTGCCAGCAGACCCTTGGGGGCGCGGTACAATGAGCAGTTCTTC,CASRPLGARYNEQFF,many,NA,TRBJ2-1,TRBV11-2
TGCAGTGCTAGAGCGTTAGCGGGAGAGGTCTACGAGCAGTACTTC,CSARALAGEVYEQYF,many,TRBD2,TRBJ2-7,TRBV20-1
TGTGCCAGCAGTGAATGGGAGGGCCGGACGGGGGAGCAGTACTTC,CASSEWEGRTGEQYF,many,TRBD2,TRBJ2-7,TRBV2
TGTGCCTGGAGTGTAAAAGGGGGCGGCAATCAGCCCCAGCATTTT,CAWSVKGGGNQPQHF,many,TRBD1,TRBJ1-5,TRBV30
TGTGCCAGCAGCCTCAGGGGGCTAGCTGAGGAGGATACGCAGTATTTT,CASSLRGLAEEDTQYF,few,TRBD1,TRBJ2-3,TRBV7-9
TGCAGCGTTGGGGGGGATGGGGAGACCCAGTACTTC,CSVGGDGETQYF,many,NA,TRBJ2-5,TRBV29-1
TGTGCCAGCAGCTTTCGGGCTAGCGGGAGGTATGAGCAGTTCTTC,CASSFRASGRYEQFF,NA,TRBD2,TRBJ2-1,TRBV5-4
TGTGCTTTAAGGCGGGGGACTGAAGCTTTCTTT,CALRRGTEAFF,few,NA,TRBJ1-1,TRBV7-9
TGTGCCAGCAGCGAAGGACAGGGTAATGAAAAACTGTTTTTT,CASSEGQGNEKLFF,few,TRBD1,TRBJ1-4,TRBV5-4
TGTGCCAGCACCCCAGGGACACTACGAGGGGAGCAGTACTTC,CASTPGTLRGEQYF,many,NA,TRBJ2-7,TRBV28
TGTGCCCTTCAAAAGACAGGAGCGTCGGAAGCTTTCTTT,CALQKTGASEAFF,many,NA,TRBJ1-1,TRBV6-1
TGTGCCAGCCGTCCCCCCTTGGATAATTCACCCCTCCACTTT,CASRPPLDNSPLHF,few,NA,TRBJ1-6,TRBV6-1
TGCAGTATTCATCCGCCGGGACAACCTAACTATGGCTACACCTTC,CSIHPPGQPNYGYTF,few,NA,TRBJ1-2,TRBV20-1
TGTGCCAGCAGGATACAGGGGAACTATGGCTACACCTTC,CASRIQGNYGYTF,many,TRBD1,TRBJ1-2,TRBV6-1
TGTGCCAGCAGCCCGCTTGGGGTTGCAACCTACGAGCAGTACTTC,CASSPLGVATYEQYF,many,NA,TRBJ2-7,TRBV7-9
TGCAGTGCTAGAGGGTTGGGATGGGGACAAGAGACCCAGTACTTC,CSARGLGWGQETQYF,many,NA,TRBJ2-5,TRBV20-1
TGTGCCAGTTTAACCCAACAGCCACCTAGCAATCAGCCCCAGCATTTT,CASLTQQPPSNQPQHF,many,NA,TRBJ1-5,TRBV28
TGCAGCGTTGGTGCCAGTACCTCCCAAGAGACCCAGTACTTC,CSVGASTSQETQYF,NA,NA,TRBJ2-5,TRBV29-1
TGCGCCAGCAGCCACGAATTCTCGGATACCTACGAGCAGTACTTC,CASSHEFSDTYEQYF,few,NA,TRBJ2-7,TRBV4-1
TGTGCCAGCAGTTCCCGACAGGGGAAAGGAGGAACTGAAGCTTTCTTT,CASSSRQGKGGTEAFF,many,TRBD1,TRBJ1-1,TRBV28
TGTGCCAGCAGCCCTCAGACTAGCGGGTGGCCAGATACGCAGTATTTT,CASSPQTSGWPDTQYF,few,TRBD2,TRBJ2-3,TRBV3-1
TGTGCCAGCTCACCTCAGGGGACTGGCTATGGCTACACCTTC,CASSPQGTGYGYTF,NA,NA,TRBJ1-2,TRBV18
TGCGCCAGCAGCTTAGCGAATGGAGAGACCCAGTACTTC,CASSLANGETQYF,many,NA,TRBJ2-5,TRBV5-1
TGTGCCACCAGTGATTCGGGCGGACGTTTCTACAATGAGCAGTTCTTC,CATSDSGGRFYNEQFF,few,NA,TRBJ2-1,TRBV24-1
TGTGCCAGCAGTCCCGACAGGAGGGTGCTAATCTATGGCTACACCTTC,CASSPDRRVLIYGYTF,NA,NA,TRBJ1-2,TRBV12-3/TRBV12-4
TGTGCCAGCGGAGGTAGTGGGTCAAATAATTCACCCCTCCACTTT,CASGGSGSNNSPLHF,many,NA,TRBJ1-6,TRBV28
TGCGCCAGCAGCTTGGGACAGAATAAGGACACAGATACGCAGTATTTT,CASSLGQNKDTDTQYF,many,NA,TRBJ2-3,TRBV5-1
TGTGCCAGCACCTCGACTAGCGGGAGCTACGAGCAGTACTTC,CASTSTSGSYEQYF,NA,TRBD2,TRBJ2-7,TRBV18
TGTGCCAGCAGCTTTGGACTAGCGGGAGGGTCTAGTGTCGGGGAGCTGTTTTTT,CASSFGLAGGSSVGELFF,few,TRBD2,TRBJ2-2,TRBV7-9
TGCGCCAGCAGCGGGCGGGGTCCGCCATCCAGTACGCAGTATTTT,CASSGRGPPSSTQYF,many,NA,TRBJ2-3,TRBV5-1
TGTGCCAGCAGCCCCACGAGCGGGAGGGCAGGAGATACGCAGTATTTT,CASSPTSGRAGDTQYF,many,TRBD2,TRBJ2-3,TRBV7-8
TGTGCCAGCAGTGGGCTAGCGGGGAGGGAGACCCAGTACTTC,CASSGLAGRETQYF,many,TRBD2,TRBJ2-5,TRBV2
TGTGCCAGCAGCTTGGTCGGGACTTATGGGGGCTACACCTTC,CASSLVGTYGGYTF,NA,NA,TRBJ1-2,TRBV5-4
TGTGCCAGCAGTCTGCACGGGGACAGGTCTACCTATGGCTACACCTTC,CASSLHGDRSTYGYTF,many,TRBD1,TRBJ1-2,TRBV2
TGTGCCAGCAGCTTACCTAACGGGGGGTCAACCGGGGAGCTGTTTTTT,CASSLPNGGSTGELFF,many,TRBD2,TRBJ2-2,TRBV11-2
TGTGCCATCACCTCGGGGAACAATCAGCCCCAGCATTTT,CAITSGNNQPQHF,many,NA,TRBJ1-5,TRBV10-3